This entry concerns a single T cell receptor beta chain. These data are taken from a study of T cells expressing NK-cell markers. Study information: One of the eight sequenced donors was seronegative, whereas the other seven were HCMV-seropositive.

From germline, CDR1 is ENHRY and CDR2 SYGVKD. This CDR3 region has 14 residues. After re-calling the 5' RACE reads, TCRdb lists one entry per CDR3 protein, DNA absent. This sample lists hundreds of thousands of distinct CDR3 sequences; its ten largest clones have approximately 3.6%. The sequence was collected from a young man in good health. Material for sequencing was blood T cells: a sorted CD56 or NKG2C T cell subset, CD4+ or CD8+ T cells, or bulk PBMC T cells (not recorded which). V and J are TRBV10-3 and TRBJ2-5. The CDR3 here is CAISESTYQETQYF.